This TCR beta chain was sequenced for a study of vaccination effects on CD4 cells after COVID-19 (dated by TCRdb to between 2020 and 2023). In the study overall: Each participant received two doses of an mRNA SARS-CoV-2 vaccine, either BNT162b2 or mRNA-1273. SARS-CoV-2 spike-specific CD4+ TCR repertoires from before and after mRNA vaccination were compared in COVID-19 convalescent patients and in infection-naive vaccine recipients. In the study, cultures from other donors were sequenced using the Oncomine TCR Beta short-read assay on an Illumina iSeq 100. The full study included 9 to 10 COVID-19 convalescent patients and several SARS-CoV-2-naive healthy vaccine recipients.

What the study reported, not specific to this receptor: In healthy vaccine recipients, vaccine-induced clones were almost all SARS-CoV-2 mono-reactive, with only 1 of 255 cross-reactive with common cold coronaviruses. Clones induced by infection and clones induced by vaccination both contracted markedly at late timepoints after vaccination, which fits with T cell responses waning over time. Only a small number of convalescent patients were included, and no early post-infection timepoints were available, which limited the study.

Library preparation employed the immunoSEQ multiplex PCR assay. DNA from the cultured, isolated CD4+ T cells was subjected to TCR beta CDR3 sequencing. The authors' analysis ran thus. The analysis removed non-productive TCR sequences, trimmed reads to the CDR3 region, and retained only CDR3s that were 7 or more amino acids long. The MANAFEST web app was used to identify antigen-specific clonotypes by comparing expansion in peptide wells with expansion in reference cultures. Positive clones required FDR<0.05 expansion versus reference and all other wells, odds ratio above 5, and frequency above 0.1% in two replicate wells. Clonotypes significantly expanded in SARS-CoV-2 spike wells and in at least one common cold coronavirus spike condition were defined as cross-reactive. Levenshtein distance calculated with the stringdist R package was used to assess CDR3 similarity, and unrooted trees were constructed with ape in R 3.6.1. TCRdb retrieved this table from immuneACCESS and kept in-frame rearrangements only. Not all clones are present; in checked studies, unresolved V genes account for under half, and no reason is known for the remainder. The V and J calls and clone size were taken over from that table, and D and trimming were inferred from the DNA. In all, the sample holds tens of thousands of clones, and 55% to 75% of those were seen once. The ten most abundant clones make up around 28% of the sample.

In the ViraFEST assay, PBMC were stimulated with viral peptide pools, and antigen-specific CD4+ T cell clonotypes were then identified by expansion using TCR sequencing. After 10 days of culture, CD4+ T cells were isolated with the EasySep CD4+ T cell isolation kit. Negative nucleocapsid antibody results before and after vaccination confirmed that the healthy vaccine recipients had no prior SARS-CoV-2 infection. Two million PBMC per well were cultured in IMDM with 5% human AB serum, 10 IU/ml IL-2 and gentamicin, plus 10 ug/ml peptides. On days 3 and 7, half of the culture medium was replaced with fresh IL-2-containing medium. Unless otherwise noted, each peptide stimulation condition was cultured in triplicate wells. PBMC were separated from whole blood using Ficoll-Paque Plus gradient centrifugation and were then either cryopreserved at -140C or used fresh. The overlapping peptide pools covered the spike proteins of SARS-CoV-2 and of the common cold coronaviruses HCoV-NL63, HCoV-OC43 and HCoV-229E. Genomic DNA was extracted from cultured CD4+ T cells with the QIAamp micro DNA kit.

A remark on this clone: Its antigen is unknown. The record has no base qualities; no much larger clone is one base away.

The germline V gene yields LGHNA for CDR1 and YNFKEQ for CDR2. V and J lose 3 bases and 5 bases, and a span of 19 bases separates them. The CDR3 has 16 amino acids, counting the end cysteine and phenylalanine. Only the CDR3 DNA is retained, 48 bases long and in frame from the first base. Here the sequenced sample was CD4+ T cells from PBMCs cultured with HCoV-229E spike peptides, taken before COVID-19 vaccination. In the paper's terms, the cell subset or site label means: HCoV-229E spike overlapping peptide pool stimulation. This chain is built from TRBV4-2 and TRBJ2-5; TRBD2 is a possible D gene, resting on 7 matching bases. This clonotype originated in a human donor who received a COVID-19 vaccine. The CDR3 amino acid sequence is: CASSQELRGHTETQYF. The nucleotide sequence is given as TGTGCCAGCAGCCAGGAACTGCGGGGGCACACGGAGACCCAGTACTTC.